The entry below describes one TCR beta chain. What it binds is not known. CD25-based Treg depletion was applied to purified naive CD4+ T cells. Trimming took off 2 bases at V and 4 bases at J, with 17 bases between the two ends. Looked up from germline, CDR1 is SGHTA and CDR2 is FQGNSA. The length of the CDR3 is 16 residues. From the 5' RACE reads, TCRdb called clonotypes with MiXCR, one entry per CDR3 protein. The sample lists some 60,000 distinct CDR3 sequences; roughly 30% were seen once. Study results and caveats: Whole repertoires were not studied in the larger cohort, only one V-J beta rearrangement.

The rearrangement joins TRBV7-2 to TRBJ1-2, with D possibly TRBD1 on 5 matching bases. The TCR was taken from a female donor with breast cancer. Sequenced material: tumor-infiltrating naive CD4+ T cells sorted from the breast tumor. Subset given: naive CD4+ T cells, CD4+CD45RA+CD25-. The CDR3 nucleotides read TGTGCCAGCAGCTTATCGGCCCAGGGAGGAGGCTATGGCTACACCTTC. The encoded protein is CASSLSAQGGGYGYTF.